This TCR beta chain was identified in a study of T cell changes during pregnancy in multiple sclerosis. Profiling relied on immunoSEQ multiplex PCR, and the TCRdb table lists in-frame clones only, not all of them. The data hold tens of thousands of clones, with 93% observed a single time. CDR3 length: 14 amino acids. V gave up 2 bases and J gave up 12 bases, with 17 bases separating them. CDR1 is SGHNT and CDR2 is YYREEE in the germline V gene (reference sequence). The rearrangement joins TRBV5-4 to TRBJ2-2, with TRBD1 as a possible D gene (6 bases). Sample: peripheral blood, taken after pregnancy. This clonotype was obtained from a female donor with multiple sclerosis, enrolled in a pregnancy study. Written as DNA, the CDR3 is TGTGCCAGCAGCTTCGAATTACAGGGAGAACAGCTGTTTTTT. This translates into CASSFELQGEQLFF.